This TCR beta chain was retrieved from a study of control samples from healthy donors and cancer patients. Trimming took 3 bases from V and 4 from J; bases not matched to a gene: 11. This CDR3 has 15 residues. In germline, CDR1 is DFQATT, CDR2 SNEGSKA (reference sequence). Repertoires were generated with immunoSEQ multiplex PCR, while TCRdb's copy carries only in-frame clones and drops some. This table holds around 90,000 clones, approximately 89% found once. Sequencing was carried out using blood. The chain links TRBV20-1 to TRBJ1-2; 7 nucleotides match TRBD1. The receptor was isolated from a man younger than 45 in good health. CDR3 protein: CSASGGGGVFYGYTF. CDR3 bases: TGCAGTGCTAGTGGGGGAGGGGGCGTTTTCTATGGCTACACCTTC.